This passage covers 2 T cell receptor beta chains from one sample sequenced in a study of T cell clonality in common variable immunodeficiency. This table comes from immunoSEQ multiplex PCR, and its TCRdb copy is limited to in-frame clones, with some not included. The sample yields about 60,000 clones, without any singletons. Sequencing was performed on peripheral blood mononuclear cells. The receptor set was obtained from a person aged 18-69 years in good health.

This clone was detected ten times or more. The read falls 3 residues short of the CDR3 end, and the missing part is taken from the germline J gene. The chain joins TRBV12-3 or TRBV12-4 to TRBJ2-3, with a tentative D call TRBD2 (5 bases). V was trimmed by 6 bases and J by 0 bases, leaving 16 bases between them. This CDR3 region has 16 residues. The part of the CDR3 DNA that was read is TGTGCCAGCAGCCCAAATACCCCGGGGAGCACAGATACG. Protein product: CASSPNTPGSTDT. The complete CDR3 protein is CASSPNTPGSTDTQYF.

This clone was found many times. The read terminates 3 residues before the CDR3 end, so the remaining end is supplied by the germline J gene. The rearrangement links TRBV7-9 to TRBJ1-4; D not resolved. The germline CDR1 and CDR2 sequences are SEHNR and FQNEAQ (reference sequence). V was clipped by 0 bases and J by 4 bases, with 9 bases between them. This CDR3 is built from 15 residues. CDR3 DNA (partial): TGTGCCAGCAGCTTAGCGGCGGCTATTAATGAAAAA. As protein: CASSLAAAINEK. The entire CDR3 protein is CASSLAAAINEKLFF.